One and the same sample provided the 19 T cell receptor beta chains below, sequenced in a study of cytomegalovirus exposure and HLA in healthy donors. PCR amplification relied on 60 Vbeta primers (plus 13 Jbeta primers). TCRdb's copy holds only in-frame clones and misses some; the assay was immunoSEQ multiplex PCR. The sample holds about 130,000 clones, about 74% seen once. Sequencing used PBMCs. Receptor source: a man in his forties or fifties in good health and CMV-seropositive.

The CDR3 is CASSGLVTSYEQYF. CDR3 in DNA: TGTGCCAGCAGTGGCCTTGTAACCTCCTACGAGCAGTACTTC. The chain uses TRBV2 and TRBJ2-5; D unresolved. The last part of the DNA fits TRBJ2-7 better; the J call may be wrong. This CDR3 is 14 amino acids long. The germline gives CDR1 SNHLY, CDR2 FYNNEI.

The CDR3 nucleotides are TGCGCCAGCAGCTTCTCGGACAGAGCTAACTATGGCTACACCTTC. Residues: CASSFSDRANYGYTF. V usage is TRBV5-1 and J usage is TRBJ1-2; D is possibly TRBD1 (6 bases). Trimming removed 2 bases at V and 0 bases at J, with 11 bases between. The CDR3 spans 15 residues. CDR1 and CDR2 from the germline V gene are SGHRS and YFSETQ.

This chain joins TRBV7-9 and TRBJ1-4; the D is unclear. The CDR3 covers 14 residues. Trimming took off 5 bases at V and 7 bases at J, with 14 bases between the two ends. The germline V gene has CDR1 SEHNR and CDR2 FQNEAQ (reference sequence). The DNA of the CDR3 is TGTGCCAGCAGCCGAGAGCGTAATGTTGAAAAACTGTTTTTT. This codes for CASSRERNVEKLFF.

This clone was counted once. The chain recombines TRBV2 with TRBJ1-2; TRBD1 agrees at 9 bases. This CDR3 region has 15 residues. V lost 4 bases and J lost 5; bases outside the gene matches: 8. CDR1 and CDR2 from the germline V gene are SNHLY and FYNNEI. In nucleotides, the CDR3 is TGTGCCAGCAGTGCCGGGACAGGGAAGAAGTATGGCTACACCTTC. Translating it yields CASSAGTGKKYGYTF. The entire variable domain, with the rest obtained from reference TRBV2 and TRBJ1-2, is as follows: EPEVTQTPSHQVTQMGQEVILRCVPISNHLYFYWYRQILGQKVEFLVSFYNNEISEKSEIFDDQFSVERPDGSNFTLKIRSTKLEDSAMYFCASSAGTGKKYGYTFGSGTRLTVV.

The V gene is TRBV10-3, the J gene TRBJ1-1; 8 bases match TRBD1. V dropped 3 bases and J dropped 5; count of bases not matched to a gene: 11. The CDR3 has 16 residues. Germline-derived CDR1 and CDR2 are ENHRY and SYGVKD. The CDR3 is CAISDRSGTGRTEAFF. The CDR3 DNA reads as TGTGCCATCAGTGACAGGTCTGGGACAGGAAGGACTGAAGCTTTCTTT.

The rearrangement joins TRBV28 to TRBJ2-3; TRBD2 matches 14 bases. Trimming took 6 bases from V and 4 from J; bases not matched to a gene: 3. Germline-derived CDR1 and CDR2 are MDHEN and SYDVKM. The length of the CDR3 is 15 residues. The CDR3 nucleotides read TGTGCCAGCAGAAGGACTAGCGGGAGGTCAGATACGCAGTATTTT. Encoded protein: CASRRTSGRSDTQYF.

This chain links TRBV7-9 with TRBJ2-1; the match to TRBD1 covers 10 bases. Germline V gene data show CDR1 as SEHNR and CDR2 as FQNEAQ (reference sequence). CDR3 length equals 17 residues. Trimming took 2 bases from V and 2 from J; bases not matched to a gene: 6. The DNA for the CDR3 is TGTGCCAGCAGCTTAACGCGGGACAGGGGACCCTACAATGAGCAGTTCTTC. Translating gives CASSLTRDRGPYNEQFF.

The V call is TRBV7-9, the J call TRBJ1-5, with D tentatively TRBD1 (6 bases). This CDR3 has 14 residues. In germline, CDR1 is SEHNR, CDR2 FQNEAQ (reference sequence). Between the trimmed V and J ends, which lost 1 base and 6 bases, there was a span of 10 bases. CDR3 residues: CASSLGQGSQPQHF. The DNA for the CDR3 is TGTGCCAGCAGCTTAGGCCAGGGGAGTCAGCCCCAGCATTTT.

The chain links TRBV2 to TRBJ1-1, with D possibly matching TRBD1 (6 bases). V lost 3 bases to trimming and J lost 0 bases, with 11 bases between them. Germline values: CDR1 SNHLY, CDR2 FYNNEI. The CDR3 is 15 residues long. CDR3 loop: CASSDTGRLNTEAFF. The CDR3 bases are TGTGCCAGCAGTGATACAGGGCGCTTGAACACTGAAGCTTTCTTT. Variable domain in full (rest from reference TRBV2 and TRBJ1-1): EPEVTQTPSHQVTQMGQEVILRCVPISNHLYFYWYRQILGQKVEFLVSFYNNEISEKSEIFDDQFSVERPDGSNFTLKIRSTKLEDSAMYFCASSDTGRLNTEAFFGQGTRLTVV.

CDR3 in amino acids: CASSPTVFNEKLFF. DNA for the CDR3: TGTGCCAGCAGTCCGACAGTTTTTAATGAAAAACTGTTTTTT. The rearrangement joins TRBV9 to TRBJ1-4; possibly TRBD1 for D (5 bases). The CDR3 is made up of 14 amino acids. The V end lost 5 bases, the J end lost 4 bases, and 12 bases lay between the germline ends. Looked up from germline, CDR1 is SGDLS and CDR2 is YYNGEE.

The chain is built from TRBV28 and TRBJ1-4; 9 nucleotides align to TRBD1. The germline gives CDR1 MDHEN, CDR2 SYDVKM. V was pared by 5 bases and J by 8 bases, with 12 bases of the junction left unmatched. There are 16 residues in the CDR3. The CDR3 nucleotides read TGTGCCAGCAGTATTTCTTTGGGACAGGGCTGGGAAAAACTGTTTTTT. The encoded protein is CASSISLGQGWEKLFF.

J is TRBJ1-6 and V is TRBV5-5, with D perhaps TRBD1 (6 bases). Germline values: CDR1 SGHKS, CDR2 YYEKEE (reference sequence). The CDR3 runs 13 residues. Trimming cost V 2 bases and J 10 bases, with 10 bases left between them. CDR3: CASSLGGGSPLHF. CDR3 bases: TGTGCCAGCAGCTTAGGGGGTGGGTCACCCCTCCACTTT.

The chain is built from TRBV28 and TRBJ1-2; D may be TRBD1 (6 bases). CDR1 is MDHEN, CDR2 SYDVKM, per germline. This CDR3 region has 13 residues. The germline V and J ends were trimmed by 6 bases and 4 bases, with 12 bases remaining between them. The CDR3 DNA sequence: TGTGCCAGCAGCCAGGGACACAGCTATGGCTACACCTTC. It specifies CASSQGHSYGYTF.

The chain joins TRBV19 to TRBJ2-2; 7 nucleotides align to TRBD2. The length of the CDR3 is 15 residues. Trimming at V came to 6 bases and at J to 2 bases, leaving 6 bases not matched to a gene. CDR1 and CDR2 (germline): LNHDA, SQIVND (reference sequence). This CDR3 reads CASRLGTINTGELFF. DNA for the CDR3: TGTGCCAGTAGACTCGGGACTATTAACACCGGGGAGCTGTTTTTT.

The chain carries TRBV28 and TRBJ2-2; possibly TRBD1 for D (5 bases). The CDR3 spans 13 residues. Looked up from germline, CDR1 is MDHEN and CDR2 is SYDVKM. The V and J ends lost 9 bases and 1 base respectively, with 9 bases between them. The CDR3 sequence is CASPDRNTGELFF. The CDR3 bases are TGTGCCAGTCCTGACAGGAACACCGGGGAGCTGTTTTTT.

This clone was seen a few times. The chain combines TRBV18 with TRBJ1-5, with TRBD1 matching 8 bases. This CDR3 contains 15 residues. The germline V gene has CDR1 KGHSH and CDR2 LQKENI. The trim removed 2 bases at V and 10 bases at J, leaving 10 bases unmatched. CDR3 nucleotides: TGTGCCAGCTCACCAAAGACAGGGGACCTCCGACCCCAGCATTTT. It specifies CASSPKTGDLRPQHF. The full variable domain, completed using reference TRBV18 and TRBJ1-5, is NAGVMQNPRHLVRRRGQEARLRCSPMKGHSHVYWYRQLPEEGLKFMVYLQKENIIDESGMPKERFSAEFPKEGPSILRIQQVVRGDSAAYFCASSPKTGDLRPQHFGDGTRLSIL.

This chain connects TRBV10-1 to TRBJ2-7, with D perhaps matching TRBD2 (5 bases). V lost 8 bases to trimming and J lost 4 bases, with 15 bases between them. Germline CDR1 and CDR2: WNHNN and SYGVQD (reference sequence). CDR3 length: 13 residues. This chain's CDR3 is CASHPGIGYEQYF. CDR3 in DNA: TGCGCCAGCCATCCCGGGATCGGGTACGAGCAGTACTTC.

The chain is built from TRBV6-1 and TRBJ2-7; D is ambiguous. CDR1 MNHNS and CDR2 SASEGT come from the germline V gene. The CDR3 runs 16 residues. The ends were cut back, 1 base at V and 3 bases at J, with 16 bases in the middle. The CDR3 DNA sequence: TGTGCCAGCAGTGAAGTTCTTTGGGCGAAGGTCTACGAGCAGTACTTC. Protein: CASSEVLWAKVYEQYF.

This clone was detected a few times. The gene calls are TRBV27 and TRBJ1-1, with TRBD1 matching 10 bases. The CDR3 has 16 residues. Germline V CDR1 and CDR2: MNHEY, SMNVEV (reference sequence). With 4 bases clipped from V and 8 bases from J, the junction kept 13 bases outside the gene matches. CDR3 residues: CASSSLDRGLGGEAFF. The CDR3 region has the DNA TGTGCCAGCAGTTCTTTAGACAGGGGGCTAGGGGGAGAAGCTTTCTTT.